Presented here are 25 T cell receptor beta chains from one specimen sequenced in a study of shared clonotypes between healthy human individuals. Sequencing was performed with immunoSEQ multiplex PCR; in TCRdb, only in-frame clones are kept and a portion is missing. The data contain around 500,000 clones, about three quarters of them seen just once; the ten biggest clones take up 10% to 15%. The source material was PBMCs. Receptors originate from a middle-aged woman in good health. Some clones in this sample may be carry-over from other donors' samples.

The V and J genes are TRBV6-1 and TRBJ2-7; D might be TRBD1 or TRBD2, each matching 7 bases. This CDR3 is built from 16 residues. V dropped 2 bases and J dropped 4 bases, with 18 bases sitting between them. Germline V CDR1 and CDR2: MNHNS, SASEGT. The CDR3 region is CASSEIAGRGSYEQYF. CDR3 DNA: TGTGCCAGCAGTGAAATAGCGGGCAGGGGGTCGTACGAGCAGTACTTC.

The chain employs TRBV5-1 and TRBJ2-6; TRBD1 matches 11 bases. The V segment lost 4 bases and the J segment 2 bases; nucleotides outside the gene matches: 8. The CDR3 is made up of 18 amino acids. Germline V CDR1 and CDR2: SGHRS, YFSETQ. CDR3 sequence reads: CASSPSGQGATGANVLTF. As DNA, the CDR3 is TGCGCCAGCAGCCCTAGTGGACAGGGGGCTACTGGGGCCAACGTCCTGACTTTC.

This clone was seen a few times. The V and J genes are TRBV28 and TRBJ1-1; weak D call: TRBD1 (6 bases). The CDR3 is 14 residues long. With 7 bases removed from V and 5 bases from J, the gap between germline ends came to 17 bases. Germline V gives CDR1 MDHEN, CDR2 SYDVKM. This CDR3 is CASTLGARRTEAFF. Written as DNA, the CDR3 is TGTGCCAGCACCTTGGGGGCCAGGCGGACTGAAGCTTTCTTT. Looking up the rest from reference TRBV28 and TRBJ1-1 gives the full variable domain: DVKVTQSSRYLVKRTGEKVFLECVQDMDHENMFWYRQDPGLGLRLIYFSYDVKMKEKGDIPEGYSVSREKKERFSLILESASTNQTSMYLCASTLGARRTEAFFGQGTRLTVV.

This clone was seen a few times. V is TRBV7-9 and J is TRBJ1-3; D not certain. The CDR3 loop spans 14 amino acids. Deletions cut 0 bases from V and 0 bases from J, with 3 bases between. Germline V gives CDR1 SEHNR, CDR2 FQNEAQ (reference sequence). The CDR3 coding sequence is TGTGCCAGCAGCTTAGCGGGCTCTGGAAACACCATATATTTT. Its translation: CASSLAGSGNTIYF.

The V call is TRBV19, the J call TRBJ1-1, with 11 bases lining up with TRBD1. V shed 7 bases, J shed 4 bases, and the junction held 5 bases outside the gene matches. The germline gives CDR1 LNHDA, CDR2 SQIVND (reference sequence). The CDR3 totals 14 residues. For the CDR3, the DNA is TGTGCCAGTATCCGGACAGGGGGCGTCACTGAAGCTTTCTTT. Protein: CASIRTGGVTEAFF. Based on the CDR3 plus reference TRBV19 and TRBJ1-1, the full variable domain is DGGITQSPKYLFRKEGQNVTLSCEQNLNHDAMYWYRQDPGQGLRLIYYSQIVNDFQKGDIAEGYSVSREKKESFPLTVTSAQKNPTAFYLCASIRTGGVTEAFFGQGTRLTVV.

This clone was found a few times. The genes are TRBV29-1 and TRBJ1-3, with 7 bases that match TRBD1. The germline V gene encodes CDR1 SQVTM and CDR2 ANQGSEA. The trim removed 3 bases at V and 0 bases at J, leaving 5 bases unmatched. The CDR3 runs to 15 residues. CDR3 sequence reads: CSVERDSRSGNTIYF. CDR3 nucleotide sequence: TGCAGCGTTGAGAGGGACAGTCGCTCTGGAAACACCATATATTTT.

The CDR3 protein is CASSWRTGTGNTIYF. Here the CDR3 DNA reads TGTGCCAGCAGCTGGAGGACAGGGACTGGAAACACCATATATTTT. The V and J genes are TRBV5-6 and TRBJ1-3, with 8 bases that match TRBD1. V was clipped by 3 bases and J by 2 bases; unmatched bases: 4. Germline lookup yields CDR1 SGHDT and CDR2 YYEEEE. The CDR3 has 15 amino acids.

The rearrangement joins TRBV27 to TRBJ2-7; 8 bases fit TRBD2. This CDR3 comprises 14 residues. V shed 8 bases and J 2 bases; nucleotides not matched to a gene: 8. From germline, CDR1 is MNHEY and CDR2 SMNVEV (reference sequence). The CDR3 DNA reads TGTGCCAGCCAAGCGGGAGAGCCCCCCTACGAGCAGTACTTC. It translates to CASQAGEPPYEQYF.

The genes are TRBV29-1 and TRBJ2-5; D might be TRBD1 (5 bases). The J call may be faulty, since TRBJ2-7 better matches the DNA end. The germline gives CDR1 SQVTM, CDR2 ANQGSEA. The CDR3 length is 11 residues. The CDR3, as DNA: TGCAGCGTTTTGACAGTTTACGAGCAGTACTTC. The encoded protein is CSVLTVYEQYF.

The chain is built from TRBV6-1 and TRBJ2-7; a possible D gene is TRBD1 (5 bases). V lost 3 bases and J 5 bases, leaving 20 bases between the germline ends. This CDR3 is built from 16 residues. Germline assignment: CDR1 MNHNS and CDR2 SASEGT. The CDR3 bases are TGTGCCAGCAGTGAGCCCCGGGCAGGGCATACCCACGAGCAGTACTTC. This encodes CASSEPRAGHTHEQYF.

The J gene is TRBJ2-7, the V gene TRBV9; D gene uncertain. The ends were cut back, 5 bases at V and 2 bases at J, with 20 bases in the middle. The V gene's germline CDR1 is SGDLS and CDR2 YYNGEE. The CDR3 has 16 residues. The CDR3 nucleotides read TGTGCCAGCAGTGACCACTCGACCGACATTCCCTACGAGCAGTACTTC. It encodes CASSDHSTDIPYEQYF.

The CDR3 DNA reads as TGTGCCAGCAGCTTAGGGGAGCGGCCCCAGCATTTT. This translates into CASSLGERPQHF. The V and J genes are TRBV7-9 and TRBJ1-5; D is undetermined. From germline, CDR1 is SEHNR and CDR2 FQNEAQ (reference sequence). The CDR3 totals 12 residues. With 1 base removed from V and 9 bases from J, the gap between germline ends came to 7 bases.

This rearrangement joins TRBV27 to TRBJ1-1; 8 bases are a match to TRBD1. After removal of 2 bases from V and 2 bases from J, the junction contained 10 bases not matched to a gene. The CDR3 runs to 17 residues. CDR1 and CDR2 from the germline V gene are MNHEY and SMNVEV (reference sequence). The CDR3 sequence: CASSLRQGARKNTEAFF. DNA for the CDR3: TGTGCCAGCAGTTTACGGCAGGGGGCGCGAAAAAACACTGAAGCTTTCTTT.

In its sample, this clone was seen once. The chain links TRBV4-2 to TRBJ2-3, with 12 nucleotides matching TRBD2. Trimming took 1 base from V and 0 from J; bases not matched to a gene: 14. Germline-derived CDR1 and CDR2 are LGHNA and YNFKEQ. The CDR3 loop spans 21 amino acids. CDR3 region: CASSQVIPGLAGPSSTDTQYF. CDR3 DNA: TGTGCCAGCAGCCAAGTGATTCCGGGACTAGCGGGTCCCTCTAGCACAGATACGCAGTATTTT.

V usage is TRBV11-2 and J usage is TRBJ2-3; unclear D gene. V was trimmed by 1 base and J by 4 bases, leaving 12 bases between them. Germline CDR1 and CDR2: SGHAT and FQNNGV. The CDR3 length is 15 residues. In nucleotides, the CDR3 is TGTGCCAGCAGCTTAGCGAGAGTATCCTCAGATACGCAGTATTTT. Residues: CASSLARVSSDTQYF.

This clone came up a few times. The J gene is TRBJ2-5, the V gene TRBV18, with 10 bases identical to TRBD2. V was pared by 3 bases and J by 2 bases, with 6 bases of the junction left unmatched. Germline CDR1 and CDR2: KGHSH and LQKENI. The CDR3 consists of 16 residues. The DNA for the CDR3 is TGTGCCAGCTCACCGCGGTCTAGCGGGAGACAAGAGACCCAGTACTTC. Its translation: CASSPRSSGRQETQYF.

CDR3 bases: TGCAGTGCCAGACAGGCCTACGAGCAGTACTTC. This translates into CSARQAYEQYF. The V call is TRBV20-1, the J call TRBJ2-7; D is perhaps TRBD1 (6 bases). CDR1 is DFQATT, CDR2 SNEGSKA, per germline (reference sequence). V was cut by 6 bases and J by 2 bases, with 8 bases left in between. CDR3 length: 11 residues.

About this clone: A much larger clonotype is one base distant, so this may be a read error. The CDR3 spells CASSLAGPNYGQYF. In nucleotides, the CDR3 is TGTGCCAGCAGTCTAGCGGGCCCTAACTACGGGCAGTACTTC. The V gene is TRBV27, the J gene TRBJ2-5, with 8 bases lining up with TRBD2. Germline-derived CDR1 and CDR2 are MNHEY and SMNVEV (reference sequence). J lost 11 bases, V lost 5 bases, and 13 bases had no gene match. The CDR3 contains 14 residues.

This clone was seen only once. The V gene is TRBV9, the J gene TRBJ2-7; no clear D. V lost 0 bases, J lost 9 bases, and 13 bases lay in between. CDR3 length: 13 amino acids. The germline V gene encodes CDR1 SGDLS and CDR2 YYNGEE. The CDR3 coding sequence is TGTGCCAGCAGCGTAGAGGCTAGATCCTTGCAGTACTTC. Its translation is CASSVEARSLQYF.

The J gene is TRBJ2-7, the V gene TRBV2; 8 bases are a match to TRBD1. The CDR3 has 14 residues. The ends lost 5 bases at V and 7 bases at J; junction bases unmatched: 10. Germline-derived CDR1 and CDR2 are SNHLY and FYNNEI. Written as DNA, the CDR3 is TGTGCCAGCAGTCAGGGACAGGTTCTTCGAGAGCAGTACTTC. Protein product: CASSQGQVLREQYF.

As regards this clone: A far bigger clonotype differs at one base, so this is likely a read error. This specimen includes other DNA sequences encoding the same CDR3. V is TRBV27 and J is TRBJ1-5; D possibly corresponds to TRBD1 (6 bases). The CDR3 extends over 16 amino acids. Germline V gene lookup returns CDR1 MNHEY and CDR2 SMNVEV (reference sequence). The CDR3 sequence: CASSAFSTGFNQPQHF. DNA for the CDR3: TGCGCCAGCAGTGCTTTTAGCACAGGGTTCAATCAGCCCCAGCATTTT.

The gene calls are TRBV7-9 and TRBJ2-7; 10 nucleotides agree with TRBD2. The CDR3 is 16 residues long. The germline gives CDR1 SEHNR, CDR2 FQNEAQ (reference sequence). V dropped 5 bases and J dropped 1; count of bases not matched to a gene: 8. The CDR3 region has the DNA TGTGCCAGCAGCCCCGTGGGGACTAGCGTTTCCTACGAGCAGTACTTC. Encoded protein: CASSPVGTSVSYEQYF.

This clone appeared a few times. The chain is built from TRBV10-3 and TRBJ2-5; 9 bases are a match to TRBD2. Germline trimming cut 4 bases from V and 2 bases from J; bases unmatched to any gene: 5. The V gene's germline CDR1 is ENHRY and CDR2 SYGVKD. The CDR3 loop spans 15 amino acids. The CDR3 nucleotides are TGTGCCATCAGTGGCCTCCTAGCGGGACAAGAGACCCAGTACTTC. It specifies CAISGLLAGQETQYF.

This clone was seen once. V and J are TRBV7-2 and TRBJ2-7, with a weak D call TRBD1 (7 bases). The CDR3 length is 15 residues. The germline V and J ends were trimmed by 5 bases and 2 bases, with 16 bases remaining between them. Germline loops: CDR1 SGHTA, CDR2 FQGNSA. CDR3 region: CASSLRQGGTYEQYF. CDR3 sequence (DNA): TGTGCCAGCAGCCTCCGACAGGGAGGCACCTACGAGCAGTACTTC. Based on the CDR3 plus reference TRBV7-2 and TRBJ2-7, the full variable domain is GAGVSQSPSNKVTEKGKDVELRCDPISGHTALYWYRQSLGQGLEFLIYFQGNSAPDKSGLPSDRFSAERTGGSVSTLTIQRTQQEDSAVYLCASSLRQGGTYEQYFGPGTRLTVT.

CDR3 amino acids: CASSLSLGPKNTEAFF. In DNA form, the CDR3 reads TGTGCCAGTAGTCTCTCCCTCGGGCCGAAGAACACTGAAGCTTTCTTT. The chain carries TRBV19 and TRBJ1-1; D is unresolved. CDR3 length: 16 residues. V lost 5 bases to trimming and J lost 1 base, with 17 bases between them. Looked up from germline, CDR1 is LNHDA and CDR2 is SQIVND (reference sequence).